This TCR beta chain was identified during a study of blood T cell repertoires in COVID-19. Study-wide background: There were acute and convalescent COVID-19 samples, and they came from the United States, Italy and Spain.

Cohorts were determined from participant-reported clinical history. Cohort 3 recovered donors had two negative PCRs, clearance, or symptom resolution. V lost 0 bases, J lost 6 bases, and 4 bases stayed unmatched. CDR1 is MNHEY and CDR2 is SVGEGT in the germline V gene. The CDR3 is made up of 15 amino acids. In the authors' methods: How many nucleated cells were present was estimated from reference gene primer amplification. Here immunoSEQ multiplex PCR was the method, and the copy in TCRdb shows in-frame clones only, minus some. V and J calls and clone size are those listed in that table; D and trimming were worked out from the DNA. The top ten hold about 5.4% of the sample, which has 360,000 or so clones, 80% to 85% seen once.

The chain recombines TRBV6-2 or TRBV6-3 with TRBJ1-2; TRBD1 aligns across 10 bases. The receptor comes from a woman between 45 and 60 years old who had recovered from COVID-19. Sequencing was performed on PBMCs or T cells enriched from blood (not recorded which). The CDR3: CASSYSATGGDGYTF. DNA of the CDR3: TGTGCCAGCAGTTACTCCGCGACAGGGGGCGATGGCTACACCTTC.